This TCR beta chain was sequenced during a study of T-cell memory formation after mild COVID-19 (dated by TCRdb to the early 2020s). For context, the study as a whole: TCR sequence clusters from the two donors were largely donor specific. In a couple of donors, T-cell clones that expanded and contracted after mild COVID-19 were tracked by sequencing TCRalpha and TCRbeta repertoires over time. The cohort comprised two young, previously healthy adult volunteers, one female and one male.

Ficoll-Paque density gradient centrifugation was the method used to isolate PBMCs. Overall study outcomes, separate from this receptor: Clones contracting from day 15 to 85 had balanced CD4/CD8 phenotypes, while a second wave expanding from day 15 to 37 was biased towards CD4+. Contracting CD4+ clones were located mainly in the CM and EM memory subsets, whereas CD8+ clones were found to be enriched in EMRA. SARS-CoV-2 specificity was not confirmed for the second-wave clones peaking on day 37. The study included only a couple of mild cases, and larger cohorts that include severe cases with pre-infection samples were judged to be necessary. Some responding clones were found in pre-infection memory, which suggests that pre-existing cross-reactive memory T cells took part in the SARS-CoV-2 response.

As for this clonotype: The target of this receptor is not known. No base qualities exist here, and no much larger clone lies one base off it.

Instrument used: Illumina NovaSeq 6000. Using 5'RACE with constant-segment primers, TCRalpha and TCRbeta cDNA libraries were constructed, with sample barcodes and unique molecular identifiers added in the process. RNA was extracted from every sample with Trizol reagent. Libraries were amplified in two PCR steps, with a second sample barcode and Illumina TruSeq adapters added in the second step. The libraries were sequenced on an Illumina NovaSeq using 2 x 150 bp paired-end reads. The published analysis was carried out like this. Demultiplexing of reads and collapsing into UMI-guided consensus sequences were performed with migec v1.2.7. Using mixcr v2.1.11, the UMI consensuses were aligned to TRA and TRB V and J templates and assembled into clonotypes. Expanded or contracted clonotypes were those called significant by both edgeR and NoisET, with noise models trained on biological replicates. For edgeR calls, the thresholds were a false discovery rate-adjusted p below 0.01 and a log2 fold-change of 1. As an exploratory analysis of dynamics, max-normalized trajectories of the 1000 most abundant clonotypes were examined by PCA with hierarchical clustering. Separately sequenced CD4+ and CD8+ repertoires were used to assign the CD4 or CD8 phenotype of responding clones. TCRdb cleaned the public reads at Q25 with fastp, built clones with MiXCR and kept in-frame beta chains. CDR3 protein duplicates are merged, each entry listing the most common genes and DNA. Clone size and V and J calls follow TCRdb, not the original study. This sample lists just over 200,000 distinct CDR3 sequences; around 9.1% were detected once. The ten most abundant clones make up 3% to 4.5% of the sample.

There are 12 amino acids in the CDR3, from cysteine to phenylalanine inclusive. The DNA shown is the 36-base CDR3, in frame from base 1. Germline trimming amounts to 7 bases on V and 5 bases on J, with 7 as the count of junction bases outside the gene matches. Reading the germline V gene gives CDR1 SQVTM and CDR2 ANQGSEA. This receptor chain uses TRBV29-1 and TRBJ2-7; 8 bases in the junction line up with TRBD1. Sequences were obtained from PBMCs or a T cell subset sorted from them (not recorded which). The TCR sequence derives from a young man who had mild COVID-19 (a few samples of this study predate the infection). The sample titles of this study are shuffled in the database, so cell type and time point are left out; the donor was told from shared clones. The CDR3 amino acid sequence is: CSDRTGSNEQYF. In nucleotides, the sequence is TGCAGCGACAGGACAGGGTCCAACGAGCAGTACTTC.